These 3 T cell receptor beta chains originate from one sample sequenced in a study of immune characterization of retroperitoneal liposarcoma. TCRdb processed the PCR reads anew with MiXCR; each CDR3 protein has one entry. The sample records around 19,000 distinct CDR3 sequences, 35% to 45% being singletons. The sequencing input was blood. These receptors were collected from a male donor with retroperitoneal liposarcoma.

With regard to this clonotype: One end of the junction is discordant with germline, which a read error may explain. The DNA for the CDR3 is TGTGCCAGCAGCTTGGGGCTCTACGAGAAGTACTTC. Translating it yields CASSLGLYEKYF. The chain joins TRBV7-2 to TRBJ2-1; D perhaps matches TRBD1 (5 bases). CDR3 size: 12 residues. Germline V gene sequence: CDR1 SGHTA, CDR2 FQGNSA.

This clonotype appeared a few times. This likely comes from a read error, as the CDR3 has no conserved phenylalanine or tryptophan at its end. The DNA is omitted, as the CDR3 cannot be located on it reliably, and the CDR3 follows TCRdb's listing. This chain uses TRBV7-2 with TRBJ2-1. The CDR3 adds up to 9 amino acids, both ends counted. Germline CDR1 and CDR2: SGHTA and FQGNSA. The CDR3 spells CASSLSVSG.

This clonotype was observed a few times. The J gene is TRBJ1-5, the V gene TRBV12-3 or TRBV12-4; TRBD1 agrees at 7 bases. After removal of 5 bases from V and 6 bases from J, the junction contained 7 bases not matched to a gene. This CDR3 spans 14 amino acids. This CDR3 is CASSLTGSGQPQHF. The CDR3 nucleotides are TGTGCCAGCAGTCTGACAGGGTCGGGTCAGCCCCAGCATTTT.